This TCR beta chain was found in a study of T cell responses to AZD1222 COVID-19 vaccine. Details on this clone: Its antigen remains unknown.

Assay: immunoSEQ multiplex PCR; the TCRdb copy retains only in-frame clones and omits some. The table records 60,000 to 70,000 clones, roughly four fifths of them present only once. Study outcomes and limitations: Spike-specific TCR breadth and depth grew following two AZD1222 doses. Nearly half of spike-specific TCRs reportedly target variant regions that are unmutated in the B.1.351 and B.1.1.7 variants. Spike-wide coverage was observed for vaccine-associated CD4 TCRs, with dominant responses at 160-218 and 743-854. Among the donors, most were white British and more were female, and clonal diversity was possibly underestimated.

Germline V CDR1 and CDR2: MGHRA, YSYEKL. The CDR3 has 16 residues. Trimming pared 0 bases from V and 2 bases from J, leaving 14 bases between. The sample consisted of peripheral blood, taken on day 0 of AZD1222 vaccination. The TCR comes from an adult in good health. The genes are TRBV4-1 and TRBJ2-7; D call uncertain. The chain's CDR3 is CASSQDSRQETYEQYF. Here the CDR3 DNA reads TGCGCCAGCAGCCAAGACAGTCGGCAGGAAACCTACGAGCAGTACTTC.